A single sample is the source of the 26 T cell receptor beta chains below, sequenced in a study of T cell responses to AZD1222 COVID-19 vaccine. Clones were read by immunoSEQ multiplex PCR, and TCRdb kept only the in-frame ones, dropping some. The table lists roughly 100,000 clones, roughly 89% of them singletons. The source material was peripheral blood, sampled 28 days after the second AZD1222 dose. The receptors here all came from an adult who received the AZD1222 COVID-19 vaccine.

The chain employs TRBV27 and TRBJ1-1, with D unresolved. V gave up 8 bases and J gave up 1 base, with 14 bases separating them. The CDR3 totals 14 residues. From germline, CDR1 is MNHEY and CDR2 SMNVEV (reference sequence). Written as DNA, the CDR3 is TGTGCCAGCTCCTCCTGGGCAGCGAACACTGAAGCTTTCTTT. Its protein product is CASSSWAANTEAFF.

The chain uses TRBV7-8 and TRBJ2-7; D gene ambiguous. Between the trimmed V and J ends, which lost 3 bases and 0 bases, there was a span of 9 bases. From germline, CDR1 is SGHVS and CDR2 FQNEAQ. The length of the CDR3 is 14 residues. CDR3 amino acids: CASSFTDSSYEQYF. The CDR3 DNA follows: TGTGCCAGCAGCTTTACGGATTCCTCCTACGAGCAGTACTTC.

The rearrangement uses TRBV4-3 and TRBJ2-1; no clear D. CDR1 and CDR2 (germline): LGHNA, YSLEER. Between the trimmed V and J ends, which lost 0 bases and 0 bases, there was a span of 3 bases. The CDR3 runs to 14 residues. DNA of the CDR3: TGCGCCAGCAGCCAAGAGGGCTCCTACAATGAGCAGTTCTTC. Translated: CASSQEGSYNEQFF.

The V call is TRBV2, the J call TRBJ1-4, with 9 bases fitting TRBD1. Losses at the gene ends were 4 bases for V and 7 bases for J; bases not matched to a gene: 4. This CDR3 is built from 14 residues. Germline CDR1 SNHLY, CDR2 FYNNEI. CDR3 region: CASSATGGGEKLFF. In nucleotides, the CDR3 is TGTGCCAGCAGTGCGACAGGGGGGGGTGAAAAACTGTTTTTT.

V usage is TRBV7-2 and J usage is TRBJ2-7; D ambiguous. Trimming shortened V by 5 bases and J by 7 bases, and 15 bases separated the two germline ends. The CDR3 spans 13 residues. CDR1 is SGHTA, CDR2 FQGNSA, per germline. The CDR3: CASSPNPALEQYF. DNA for the CDR3: TGTGCCAGCAGCCCTAATCCGGCTCTGGAGCAGTACTTC.

The chain is built from TRBV27 and TRBJ2-3, with TRBD1 matching over 7 bases. Trimming at V came to 6 bases and at J to 3 bases, leaving 6 bases not matched to a gene. Germline V gene lookup returns CDR1 MNHEY and CDR2 SMNVEV (reference sequence). This CDR3 spans 14 amino acids. CDR3 DNA sequence: TGTGCCAGCAGACAACCAGGGGGAACAGATACGCAGTATTTT. It translates to CASRQPGGTDTQYF.

The chain has TRBV28 and TRBJ2-3, with TRBD2 matching 9 bases. The V gene's germline CDR1 is MDHEN and CDR2 SYDVKM. This CDR3 is built from 18 residues. Germline trimming cut 3 bases from V and 0 bases from J; bases unmatched to any gene: 10. The CDR3 spells CASSFEILLAGSTDTQYF. For the CDR3, the DNA is TGTGCCAGCAGTTTCGAAATACTCCTAGCGGGAAGCACAGATACGCAGTATTTT.

The gene calls are TRBV27 and TRBJ2-5, with 16 bases identical to TRBD2. CDR1 and CDR2 (germline): MNHEY, SMNVEV (reference sequence). The CDR3 totals 15 residues. The V and J ends lost 6 bases and 5 bases, in that order; junction bases with no gene match: 3. CDR3 sequence: CASRKGLAGGETQYF. DNA for the CDR3: TGTGCCAGCAGAAAGGGACTAGCGGGAGGGGAGACCCAGTACTTC.

The chain joins TRBV7-7 to TRBJ2-1; D might be TRBD1 (5 bases). V was trimmed by 3 bases and J by 3 bases, leaving 12 bases between them. There are 15 residues in the CDR3. Per the germline V gene, CDR1 is SSHAT and CDR2 is FNYEAQ (reference sequence). CDR3 in amino acids: CASSLGQGRYNEQFF. The CDR3 DNA sequence: TGTGCCAGCAGCTTGGGGCAGGGTCGCTACAATGAGCAGTTCTTC.

In this sample, this clone turned up a few times. V usage is TRBV7-2 and J usage is TRBJ2-7; 7 nucleotides agree with TRBD2. CDR3 length: 14 residues. Germline V gene sequence: CDR1 SGHTA, CDR2 FQGNSA. V lost 1 base and J lost 5; bases outside the gene matches: 5. CDR3 region: CASSLGTRVHEQYF. Written as DNA, the CDR3 is TGTGCCAGCAGCTTAGGGACTAGAGTCCACGAGCAGTACTTC.

J is TRBJ1-6 and V is TRBV27, with D perhaps TRBD1 (5 bases). Germline CDR1 and CDR2: MNHEY and SMNVEV (reference sequence). Trimming pared 5 bases from V and 9 bases from J, leaving 11 bases between. CDR3 length: 13 amino acids. CDR3 sequence: CASSPNRPSPLHF. In DNA, the CDR3 is TGTGCCAGCAGTCCCAACAGGCCTTCACCCCTCCACTTT.

Of note for this clone: Within the sample, other DNA sequences also encode this same CDR3. The J gene is TRBJ1-1, the V gene TRBV19; D possibly corresponds to TRBD1 (5 bases). This CDR3 region has 16 residues. V was trimmed by 5 bases and J by 1 base, leaving 17 bases between them. From germline, CDR1 is LNHDA and CDR2 SQIVND (reference sequence). The DNA for the CDR3 is TGTGCCAGTAGTTCTATCCAGGGTGTACGGAACACTGAAGCTTTCTTT. Amino acids: CASSSIQGVRNTEAFF.

The CDR3 region is CASSDPPRQPNTGELFF. The CDR3, as DNA: TGTGCCAGCAGCGACCCCCCGAGACAGCCGAACACCGGGGAGCTGTTTTTT. The V gene is TRBV9, the J gene TRBJ2-2; D is possibly TRBD1 (5 bases). Trimming cost V 3 bases and J 0 bases, with 15 bases left between them. CDR1 SGDLS and CDR2 YYNGEE come from the germline V gene. The CDR3 has 17 amino acids.

The chain carries TRBV5-1 and TRBJ2-1, with D possibly matching TRBD2 (5 bases). CDR1 and CDR2 (germline): SGHRS, YFSETQ. This CDR3 spans 14 amino acids. V was clipped by 4 bases and J by 0 bases, with 8 bases between them. CDR3 protein: CASSNGLSYNEQFF. The CDR3 nucleotides read TGCGCCAGCAGCAACGGACTCTCCTACAATGAGCAGTTCTTC.

Turning to this clone: The identical CDR3 is also encoded by other nucleotide sequences in the sample. The chain uses TRBV30 and TRBJ1-1; 8 bases fit TRBD1. In germline, CDR1 is GTSNPN, CDR2 SVGIG (reference sequence). CDR3 length: 13 residues. The junction had 6 bases not matched to a gene; V was cut back by 3 bases and J by 6 bases. CDR3 coding DNA: TGTGCCTGGAGCGTTCAACAGGGGGCTGAAGCTTTCTTT. Translation gives CAWSVQQGAEAFF.

The rearrangement uses TRBV10-3 and TRBJ2-1, with 13 bases that match TRBD2. J gave up 4 bases and V 6 bases, and 15 bases lay outside the gene matches. The CDR3 loop spans 19 amino acids. Germline CDR1 and CDR2: ENHRY and SYGVKD. CDR3 nucleotide sequence: TGTGCCATCAGCCTTTTTGGGACTAGCGGGGCGAATGGGTACAATGAGCAGTTCTTC. It yields the protein CAISLFGTSGANGYNEQFF.

This sequence joins TRBV3-1 (or the pseudogene TRBV3-2) and TRBJ1-4; 9 bases map to TRBD1. The CDR3 runs to 16 residues. The J segment lost 0 bases and the V segment lost 4 bases, leaving 3 bases of the junction unmatched. Germline V gene lookup returns CDR1 LGHDT and CDR2 YNNKEL (reference sequence). For the CDR3, the DNA is TGTGCCAGCAGCCGTAGGACAGGGGCAACTAATGAAAAACTGTTTTTT. Translated, it gives CASSRRTGATNEKLFF.

V is TRBV14 and J is TRBJ1-2; TRBD1 matches at 9 bases. V lost 4 bases to trimming and J lost 4 bases; unmatched junction nucleotides: 7. Germline assignment: CDR1 SGHDN and CDR2 FVKESK. This CDR3 spans 15 amino acids. The CDR3 sequence is CASSPLTGGSYGYTF. CDR3 nucleotides: TGTGCCAGCAGCCCCCTGACAGGGGGAAGCTATGGCTACACCTTC.

This clone showed up just once. This chain links TRBV15 with TRBJ2-7, with 10 bases aligning to TRBD1. Germline CDR1 reads LNHNV; CDR2 reads YYDKDF (reference sequence). The CDR3 has 13 amino acids. The ends lost 5 bases at V and 4 bases at J; junction bases unmatched: 2. DNA for the CDR3: TGTGCCACCAGCGGGACAGGGGCGTACGAGCAGTACTTC. Encoded protein: CATSGTGAYEQYF.

J is TRBJ1-1 and V is TRBV12-5; D gene uncertain. There are 13 residues in the CDR3. Trimming took 4 bases from V and 1 from J, leaving 7 bases between them. The V gene's germline CDR1 is LGHNT and CDR2 FRNRAP. CDR3 sequence (DNA): TGTGCTAGTGGTTCTGAACCGAACACTGAAGCTTTCTTT. This translates into CASGSEPNTEAFF.

The chain is built from TRBV9 and TRBJ2-1; the D gene is possibly TRBD1 (6 bases). Per the germline V gene, CDR1 is SGDLS and CDR2 is YYNGEE. The CDR3 is made up of 16 amino acids. The V end was cut by 4 bases, the J end by 0 bases, with 14 bases between. Written as DNA, the CDR3 is TGTGCCAGCAGCCATAAACAGGGAAGCTCCTACAATGAGCAGTTCTTC. It codes for CASSHKQGSSYNEQFF.

This chain joins TRBV14 and TRBJ2-1; tentatively, D is TRBD1 (6 bases). V lost 4 bases and J 3 bases, leaving 13 bases between the germline ends. The CDR3 contains 15 residues. Germline assignment: CDR1 SGHDN and CDR2 FVKESK. The CDR3 here is CASSLQGLFYNEQFF. The CDR3 DNA follows: TGTGCCAGCAGCCTACAGGGTCTTTTCTACAATGAGCAGTTCTTC.

The V gene is TRBV7-9, the J gene TRBJ2-7, with D uncertain. Germline lookup yields CDR1 SEHNR and CDR2 FQNEAQ (reference sequence). Deletions cut 5 bases from V and 0 bases from J, with 11 bases between. The CDR3 is 14 amino acids. CDR3 in DNA: TGTGCCAGCAGCCAAGGACCCAGCTCCTACGAGCAGTACTTC. Its protein is CASSQGPSSYEQYF.

This chain uses TRBV9 with TRBJ2-7; 7 nucleotides line up with TRBD1. CDR3 length: 15 residues. Germline V lookup: CDR1 SGDLS, CDR2 YYNGEE. J lost 3 bases, V lost 3 bases, and 9 bases had no gene match. CDR3 nucleotide sequence: TGTGCCAGCAGCGCCCGGGACAGTTCCGACTACGAGCAGTACTTC. Translating gives CASSARDSSDYEQYF.

The J gene is TRBJ1-4, the V gene TRBV7-2; the D gene is possibly TRBD1 (6 bases). The CDR3 is 15 amino acids. V lost 6 bases, J lost 8 bases, and 19 bases lay in between. Per the germline V gene, CDR1 is SGHTA and CDR2 is FQGNSA. The CDR3 DNA is TGTGCCAGCAGGTCGTATGTGGGGGCGAGGGAAAAACTGTTTTTT. This codes for CASRSYVGAREKLFF. The full variable domain, completed using reference TRBV7-2 and TRBJ1-4, is GAGVSQSPSNKVTEKGKDVELRCDPISGHTALYWYRQSLGQGLEFLIYFQGNSAPDKSGLPSDRFSAERTGGSVSTLTIQRTQQEDSAVYLCASRSYVGAREKLFFGSGTQLSVL.

The chain carries TRBV12-3 or TRBV12-4 and TRBJ2-2; the D is unclear. Trimming stripped 3 bases from V and 6 bases from J, with 2 bases between. The CDR3 sequence is 11 residues long. The CDR3: CASSFPGELFF. The CDR3 DNA reads TGTGCCAGCAGTTTTCCCGGGGAGCTGTTTTTT.